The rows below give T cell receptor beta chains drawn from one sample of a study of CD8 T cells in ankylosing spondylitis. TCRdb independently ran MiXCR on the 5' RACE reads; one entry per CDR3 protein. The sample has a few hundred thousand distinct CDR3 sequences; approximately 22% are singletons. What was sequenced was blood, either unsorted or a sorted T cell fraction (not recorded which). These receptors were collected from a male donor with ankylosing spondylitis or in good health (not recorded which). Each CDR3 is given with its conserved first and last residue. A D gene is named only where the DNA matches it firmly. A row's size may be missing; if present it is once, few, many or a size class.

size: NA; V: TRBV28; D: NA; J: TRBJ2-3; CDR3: CASSFEGLADTQYF; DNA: TGTGCCAGCAGTTTTGAGGGGTTAGCAGATACGCAGTATTTT
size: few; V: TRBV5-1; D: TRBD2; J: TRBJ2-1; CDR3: CASSLALAGGRYNEQFF; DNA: TGCGCCAGCAGCTTGGCCCTAGCGGGGGGCCGGTACAATGAGCAGTTCTTC
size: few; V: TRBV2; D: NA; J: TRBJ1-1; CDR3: CASRARRGNTEAFF; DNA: TGTGCCAGTCGGGCTAGGCGGGGGAACACTGAAGCTTTCTTT
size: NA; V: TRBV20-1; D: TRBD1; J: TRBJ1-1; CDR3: CSGWTGDTEAFF; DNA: TGCAGTGGGTGGACAGGGGACACTGAAGCTTTCTTT
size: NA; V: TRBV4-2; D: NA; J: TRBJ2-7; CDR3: CASSQVYSYEQYF; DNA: TGTGCCAGCAGCCAAGTGTATAGCTACGAGCAGTACTTC
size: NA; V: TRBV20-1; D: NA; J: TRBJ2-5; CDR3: CSAKDGGTQYF; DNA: TGCAGTGCGAAAGACGGGGGGACCCAGTACTTC
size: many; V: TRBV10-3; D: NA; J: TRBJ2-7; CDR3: CAIQRGDSYEQYF; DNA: TGTGCCATCCAACGGGGAGACTCCTACGAGCAGTACTTC
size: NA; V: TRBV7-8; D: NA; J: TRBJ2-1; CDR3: CASSLHQDRHNEQFF; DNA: TGTGCCAGCAGCCTCCATCAAGACAGACACAATGAGCAGTTCTTC
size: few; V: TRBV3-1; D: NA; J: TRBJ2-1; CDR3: CASSQQAGTYNEQFF; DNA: TGTGCCAGCAGCCAACAGGCAGGGACCTACAATGAGCAGTTCTTC
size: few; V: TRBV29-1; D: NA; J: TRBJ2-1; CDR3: CSVEPLLEGSSYNEQFF; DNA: TGCAGCGTTGAACCCCTATTGGAGGGGAGCTCCTACAATGAGCAGTTCTTC
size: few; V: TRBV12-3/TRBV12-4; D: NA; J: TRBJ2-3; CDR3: CASSSGLTRDTQYF; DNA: TGTGCCAGCAGTTCGGGACTCACAAGAGATACGCAGTATTTT
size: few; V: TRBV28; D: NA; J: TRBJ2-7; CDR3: CASSLVGLGEQYF; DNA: TGTGCCAGCAGTTTAGTCGGGTTGGGCGAGCAGTACTTC
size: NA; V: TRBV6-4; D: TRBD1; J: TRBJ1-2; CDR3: CASSDSDGQGMSYTF; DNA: TGTGCCAGCAGTGACTCCGACGGACAGGGGATGTCCTACACCTTC
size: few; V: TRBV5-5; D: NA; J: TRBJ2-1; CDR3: CASSFIGNEQFF; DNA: TGTGCCAGCAGCTTTATTGGCAATGAGCAGTTCTTC
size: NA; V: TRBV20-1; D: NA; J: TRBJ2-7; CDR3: CSARGQGYYEQYF; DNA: TGCAGTGCTAGAGGGCAGGGGTACTACGAGCAGTACTTC
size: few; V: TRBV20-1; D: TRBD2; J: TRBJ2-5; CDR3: CSANLAGDTIGKTQYF; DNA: TGCAGTGCAAACCTAGCGGGTGATACGATAGGGAAGACCCAGTACTTC
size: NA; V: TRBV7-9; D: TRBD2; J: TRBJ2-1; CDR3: CASSLVAGGLEEQFF; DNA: TGTGCCAGCAGCTTAGTAGCGGGGGGGCTAGAAGAGCAGTTCTTC
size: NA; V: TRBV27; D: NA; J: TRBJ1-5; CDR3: CASSWGSNQPQHF; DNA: TGTGCCAGCAGCTGGGGCAGCAATCAGCCCCAGCATTTT
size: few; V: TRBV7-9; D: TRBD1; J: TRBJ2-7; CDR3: CASSLEPGQTFTSEQYF; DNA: TGTGCCAGCAGCTTGGAGCCGGGACAGACCTTTACAAGCGAGCAGTACTTC
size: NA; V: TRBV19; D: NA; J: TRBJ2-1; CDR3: CASSTYDRSYNEQFF; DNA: TGTGCCAGTAGTACCTACGACAGGTCCTACAATGAGCAGTTCTTC
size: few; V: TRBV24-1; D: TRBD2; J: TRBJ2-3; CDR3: CATSQLAGDTDTQYF; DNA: TGTGCCACCAGCCAACTAGCGGGGGACACAGATACGCAGTATTTT
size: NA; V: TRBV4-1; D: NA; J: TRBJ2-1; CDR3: CASSQEAVVGGNEQFF; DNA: TGCGCCAGCAGCCAAGAAGCGGTCGTAGGTGGGAATGAGCAGTTCTTC
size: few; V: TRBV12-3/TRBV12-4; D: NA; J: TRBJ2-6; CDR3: CASSFGPGANVLTF; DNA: TGTGCCAGCAGTTTTGGCCCTGGGGCCAACGTCCTGACTTTC
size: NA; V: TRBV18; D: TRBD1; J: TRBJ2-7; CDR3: CASSPPDRVLSEQYF; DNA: TGTGCCAGCTCACCACCGGACAGGGTCCTGAGCGAGCAGTACTTC
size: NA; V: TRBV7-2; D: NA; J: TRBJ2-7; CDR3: CASSLPGEVNEQYF; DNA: TGTGCCAGCAGCTTACCGGGGGAAGTGAACGAGCAGTACTTC
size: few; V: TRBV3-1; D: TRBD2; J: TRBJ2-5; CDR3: CASSPGLAGLATQYF; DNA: TGTGCCAGCAGCCCGGGACTAGCGGGCCTGGCGACCCAGTACTTC
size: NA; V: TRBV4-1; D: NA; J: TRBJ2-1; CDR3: CASSPGSNDYNEQFF; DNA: TGCGCCAGCAGCCCGGGATCGAACGACTACAATGAGCAGTTCTTC
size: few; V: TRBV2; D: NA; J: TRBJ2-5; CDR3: CASTGAGDPQETQYF; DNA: TGTGCCAGCACGGGAGCAGGGGACCCCCAAGAGACCCAGTACTTC
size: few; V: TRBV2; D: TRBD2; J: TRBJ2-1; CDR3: CASSPSLRAGGKNEQFF; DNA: TGTGCCAGCAGCCCCAGCCTCCGAGCGGGGGGGAAGAATGAGCAGTTCTTC
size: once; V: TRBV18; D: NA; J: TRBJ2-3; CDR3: CASSAPYRTDTQYF; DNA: TGTGCCAGCTCAGCCCCTTACAGGACAGATACGCAGTATTTT
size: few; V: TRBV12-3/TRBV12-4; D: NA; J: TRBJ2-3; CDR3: CASSPGTHTDTQYF; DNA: TGTGCCAGCAGCCCCGGGACGCACACAGATACGCAGTATTTT
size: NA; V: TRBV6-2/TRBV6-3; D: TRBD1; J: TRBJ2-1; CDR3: CASSPTTGADVYNEQFF; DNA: TGTGCCAGCAGTCCAACGACAGGGGCCGACGTATACAATGAGCAGTTCTTC
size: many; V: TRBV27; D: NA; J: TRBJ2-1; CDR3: CASSLGGAPYNEQFF; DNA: TGTGCCAGCAGTTTAGGGGGGGCACCCTACAATGAGCAGTTCTTC
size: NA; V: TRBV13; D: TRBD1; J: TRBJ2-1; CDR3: CASSFPGQGDNEQFF; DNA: TGTGCCAGCAGCTTCCCGGGACAGGGGGACAATGAGCAGTTCTTC
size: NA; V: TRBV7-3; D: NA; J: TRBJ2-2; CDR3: CASSFSEGTGELFF; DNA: TGTGCCAGCAGCTTTTCTGAAGGCACCGGGGAGCTGTTTTTT
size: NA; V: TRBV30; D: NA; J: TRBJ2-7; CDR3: CAWSVRQLYEQYF; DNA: TGTGCCTGGAGTGTACGGCAGCTGTACGAGCAGTACTTC
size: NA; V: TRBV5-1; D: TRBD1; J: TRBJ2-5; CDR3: CASSLWTGVETQYF; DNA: TGCGCCAGCAGCTTGTGGACAGGGGTAGAGACCCAGTACTTC
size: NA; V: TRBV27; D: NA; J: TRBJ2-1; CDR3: CASSPAGALSYNEQFF; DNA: TGTGCCAGCTCTCCGGCGGGCGCGCTCTCCTACAATGAGCAGTTCTTC
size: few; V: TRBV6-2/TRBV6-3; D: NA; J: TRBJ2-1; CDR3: CASSYIWHNEQFF; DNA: TGTGCCAGCAGTTATATCTGGCACAATGAGCAGTTCTTC
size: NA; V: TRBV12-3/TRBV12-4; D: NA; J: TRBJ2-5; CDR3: CASSFVTNTLETQYF; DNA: TGTGCCAGCAGTTTCGTCACGAATACACTAGAGACCCAGTACTTC
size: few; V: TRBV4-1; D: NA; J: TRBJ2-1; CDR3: CASSQEGDMETYNEQFF; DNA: TGCGCCAGCAGCCAAGAAGGGGACATGGAAACTTACAATGAGCAGTTCTTC
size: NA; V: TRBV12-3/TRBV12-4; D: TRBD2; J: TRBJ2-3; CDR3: CASSFGGGVTDTQYF; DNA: TGTGCCAGCAGTTTTGGCGGGGGGGTAACAGATACGCAGTATTTT
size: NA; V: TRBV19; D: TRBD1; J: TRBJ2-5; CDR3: CASSGQGVETQYF; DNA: TGTGCCAGTAGTGGACAGGGTGTGGAGACCCAGTACTTC
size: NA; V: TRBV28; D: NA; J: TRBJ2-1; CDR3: CASSPWSLVPEQFF; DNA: TGTGCCAGCAGTCCGTGGTCTCTAGTTCCTGAGCAGTTCTTC
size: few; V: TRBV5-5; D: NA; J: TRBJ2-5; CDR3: CASSLAWGEQETQYF; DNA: TGTGCCAGCAGCTTGGCCTGGGGAGAACAAGAGACCCAGTACTTC
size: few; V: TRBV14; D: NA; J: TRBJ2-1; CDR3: CASSLPAGEQFF; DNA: TGTGCCAGCAGCCTCCCGGCGGGCGAGCAGTTCTTC
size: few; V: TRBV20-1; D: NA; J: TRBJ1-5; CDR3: CSASSLELLGHFNQPQHF; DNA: TGCAGTGCTAGTTCTTTGGAACTTTTAGGGCACTTCAATCAGCCCCAGCATTTT
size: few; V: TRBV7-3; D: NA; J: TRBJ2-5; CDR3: CASSLGWGGMETQYF; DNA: TGTGCCAGCAGCTTAGGTTGGGGGGGCATGGAGACCCAGTACTTC
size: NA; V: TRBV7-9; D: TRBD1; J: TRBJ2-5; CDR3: CASSLEGTADTQYF; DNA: TGTGCCAGCAGCTTAGAAGGGACAGCCGACACCCAGTACTTC
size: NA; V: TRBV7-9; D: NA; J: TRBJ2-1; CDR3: CASSAIPGSGVYNEQFF; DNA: TGTGCCAGCAGCGCAATTCCTGGGTCGGGGGTCTACAATGAGCAGTTCTTC
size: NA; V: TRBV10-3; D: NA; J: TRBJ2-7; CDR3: CAISKDSPYEQYF; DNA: TGTGCCATCAGTAAGGACTCACCTTACGAGCAGTACTTC
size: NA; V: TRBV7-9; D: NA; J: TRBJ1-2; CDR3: CASSLDVEYNYGYTF; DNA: TGTGCCAGCAGCTTAGATGTGGAATACAACTATGGCTACACCTTC
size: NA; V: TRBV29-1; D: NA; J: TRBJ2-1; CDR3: CSVEYYNEQFF; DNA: TGCAGCGTTGAATACTACAATGAGCAGTTCTTC
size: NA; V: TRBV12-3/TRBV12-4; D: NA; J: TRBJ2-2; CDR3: CAITERGDGELFF; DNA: TGTGCCATCACAGAAAGGGGGGACGGGGAGCTGTTTTTT
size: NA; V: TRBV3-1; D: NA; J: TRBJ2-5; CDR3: CASSQPHERVSEETQYF; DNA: TGTGCCAGCAGCCAGCCACACGAGCGAGTATCGGAAGAGACCCAGTACTTC
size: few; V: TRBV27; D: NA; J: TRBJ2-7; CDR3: CASQPSALLYEQYF; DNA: TGTGCCAGCCAACCCTCGGCCCTCCTCTACGAGCAGTACTTC